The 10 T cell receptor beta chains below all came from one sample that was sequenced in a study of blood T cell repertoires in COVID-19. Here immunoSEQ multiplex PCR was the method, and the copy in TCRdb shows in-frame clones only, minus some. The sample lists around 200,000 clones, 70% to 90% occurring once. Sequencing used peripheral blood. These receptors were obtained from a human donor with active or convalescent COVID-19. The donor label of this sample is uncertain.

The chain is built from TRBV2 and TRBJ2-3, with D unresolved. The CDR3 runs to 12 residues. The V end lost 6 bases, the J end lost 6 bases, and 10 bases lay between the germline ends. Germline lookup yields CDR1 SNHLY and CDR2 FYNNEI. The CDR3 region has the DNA TGTGCCAGCAGCCAATTAGAGGATACGCAGTATTTT. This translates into CASSQLEDTQYF.

In DNA form, the CDR3 reads TGTGCCAGCAGTAAGACTTGGACTGAAGCTTTCTTT. This codes for CASSKTWTEAFF. V usage is TRBV12-3 or TRBV12-4 and J usage is TRBJ1-1; D is ambiguous. V was pared by 5 bases and J by 5 bases, with 9 bases between. The CDR3 has 12 amino acids.

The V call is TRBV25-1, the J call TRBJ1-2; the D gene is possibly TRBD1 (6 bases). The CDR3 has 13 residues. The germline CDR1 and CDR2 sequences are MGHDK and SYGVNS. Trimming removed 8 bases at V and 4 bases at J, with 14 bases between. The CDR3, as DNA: TGTGCCAGCGGAAGAGGGGGATCCTATGGCTACACCTTC. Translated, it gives CASGRGGSYGYTF.

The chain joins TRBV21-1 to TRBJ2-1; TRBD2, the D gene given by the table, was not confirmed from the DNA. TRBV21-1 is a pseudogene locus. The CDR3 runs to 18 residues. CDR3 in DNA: TGTGCCAGCAGCAAAAGTCTGCGACGGGGATGCTCCTACAATGAGCAGTTCTTC. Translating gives CASSKSLRRGCSYNEQFF.

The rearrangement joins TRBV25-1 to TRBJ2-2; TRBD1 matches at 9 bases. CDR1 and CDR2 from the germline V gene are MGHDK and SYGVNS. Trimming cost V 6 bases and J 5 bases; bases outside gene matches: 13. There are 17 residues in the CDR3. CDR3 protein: CASSPTPGTGPTGELFF. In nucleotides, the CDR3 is TGTGCCAGCAGCCCAACCCCCGGGACAGGGCCGACCGGGGAGCTGTTTTTT.

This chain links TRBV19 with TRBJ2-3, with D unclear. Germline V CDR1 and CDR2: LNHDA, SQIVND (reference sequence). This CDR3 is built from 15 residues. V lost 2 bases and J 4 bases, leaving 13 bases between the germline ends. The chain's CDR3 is CASSISRVMADTQYF. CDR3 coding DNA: TGTGCCAGTAGTATATCCCGGGTAATGGCAGATACGCAGTATTTT. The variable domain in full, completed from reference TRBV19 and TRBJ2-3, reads DGGITQSPKYLFRKEGQNVTLSCEQNLNHDAMYWYRQDPGQGLRLIYYSQIVNDFQKGDIAEGYSVSREKKESFPLTVTSAQKNPTAFYLCASSISRVMADTQYFGPGTRLTVL.

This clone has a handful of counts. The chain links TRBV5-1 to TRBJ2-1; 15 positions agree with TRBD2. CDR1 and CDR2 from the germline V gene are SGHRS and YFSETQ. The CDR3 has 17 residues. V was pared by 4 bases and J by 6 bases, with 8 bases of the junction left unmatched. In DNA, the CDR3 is TGCGCCAGCAGCGGGACTAGCGGGAGGACCCTCGGCAATGAGCAGTTCTTC. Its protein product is CASSGTSGRTLGNEQFF.

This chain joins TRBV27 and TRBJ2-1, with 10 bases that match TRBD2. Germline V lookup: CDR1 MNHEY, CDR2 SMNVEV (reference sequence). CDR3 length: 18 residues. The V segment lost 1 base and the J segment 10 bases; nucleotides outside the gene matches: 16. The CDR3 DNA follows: TGTGCCAGCAGTTTATATACCCCCGGAGCGGGGGGGCCGAAGGAGCAGTTCTTC. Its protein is CASSLYTPGAGGPKEQFF.

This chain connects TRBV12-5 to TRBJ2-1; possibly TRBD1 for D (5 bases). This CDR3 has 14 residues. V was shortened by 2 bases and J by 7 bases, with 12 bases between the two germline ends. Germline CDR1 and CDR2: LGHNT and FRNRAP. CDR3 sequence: CASGLRTFTNEQFF. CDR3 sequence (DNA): TGTGCTAGTGGTTTGAGGACATTCACGAATGAGCAGTTCTTC.

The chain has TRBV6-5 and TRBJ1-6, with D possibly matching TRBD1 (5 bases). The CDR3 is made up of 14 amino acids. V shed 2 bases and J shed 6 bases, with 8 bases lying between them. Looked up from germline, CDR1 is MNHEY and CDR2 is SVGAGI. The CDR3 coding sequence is TGTGCCAGCAGTTACACAGGTCCTAATTCACCCCTCCACTTT. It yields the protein CASSYTGPNSPLHF.